A selection of T cell receptor beta chains follows, all from one sample in a study of Ad26.COV2.S vaccination and SARS-CoV-2 variants. Data came from immunoSEQ multiplex PCR; TCRdb stores just in-frame clones and leaves some out. The sample includes fewer than 500,000 clones, approximately 90% of them seen just once. The sample was peripheral blood, taken in a trial of Ad26.COV2.S vaccine versus placebo. These receptors were collected from a person aged 18-65 years who received the Ad26.COV2.S COVID-19 vaccine or a placebo. The CDR3 runs from the conserved cysteine through the conserved F or W. A D gene is named only where the DNA matches it firmly. Where a row states a size, it is once, few, many or the class of an expanded clone; other rows omit it.

size | J | D | V | DNA | CDR3
- | TRBJ2-3 | TRBD2 | TRBV18 | TGTGCCAGCTCACCACTCGCGGGAGGGGATACGCAGTATTTT | CASSPLAGGDTQYF
- | TRBJ2-5 | - | TRBV2 | TGTGCCAGCAGAGGATTCGAGGAGACCCAGTACTTC | CASRGFEETQYF
- | TRBJ2-7 | TRBD1 | TRBV12-3/TRBV12-4 | TGTGCCAGCACCCTCTCAGGGGGCGAGCAGTACTTC | CASTLSGGEQYF
- | TRBJ2-7 | TRBD1 | TRBV9 | TGTGCCAGCAGCGTCGGGACAGTTAACTACGAGCAGTACTTC | CASSVGTVNYEQYF
- | TRBJ2-7 | TRBD2 | TRBV6-2/TRBV6-3 | TGTGCCAGCAGCCTAGCGGGTTCCATCCGCTACGAGCAGTACTTC | CASSLAGSIRYEQYF
- | TRBJ2-2 | - | TRBV7-8 | TGTGCCAGCAGCCAACTTCCGGGACAGGGGACTAGCGGGAACACCGGGGAGCTGTTTTTT | CASSQLPGQGTSGNTGELFF
- | TRBJ2-3 | TRBD1 | TRBV19 | TGTGCCAGTAGTATCTTGATGACAGGGGTAGCCGATACGCAGTATTTT | CASSILMTGVADTQYF
- | TRBJ2-5 | TRBD2 | TRBV19 | TGTGCCAGTAGCACACTAGCGGGAGAGGGGACCCAGTACTTC | CASSTLAGEGTQYF
- | TRBJ2-3 | - | TRBV11-3 | TGTGCCAGCAGCTTAGATCGAGGCCCCACAGATACGCAGTATTTT | CASSLDRGPTDTQYF
- | TRBJ2-7 | - | TRBV6-2/TRBV6-3 | TGTGCCAGCAGTTGGGAACCAAACGGACCACCGACTTACGAGCAGTACTTC | CASSWEPNGPPTYEQYF
- | TRBJ2-3 | - | TRBV29-1 | TGCAGCGTTGAAGTAGGGGGGGCCGGCACAGATACGCAGTATTTT | CSVEVGGAGTDTQYF
- | TRBJ2-3 | TRBD1 | TRBV7-9 | TGTGCCAGCAGCTCGGGACAGGCGAGCACAGATACGCAGTATTTT | CASSSGQASTDTQYF
- | TRBJ2-3 | TRBD1 | TRBV27 | TGTGCCAGCACCCCTTTTGTTAGGGGGCTCGACACAGATACGCAGTATTTT | CASTPFVRGLDTDTQYF
- | TRBJ2-3 | - | TRBV6-5 | TGTGCCAGCAGTTACGGCGGTATAGCCACAGATACGCAGTATTTT | CASSYGGIATDTQYF
once | TRBJ2-1 | TRBD2 | TRBV27 | TGTGCCAGCAGTAGAGGGACTAGCGGGAACTACAATGAGCAGTTCTTC | CASSRGTSGNYNEQFF
- | TRBJ2-5 | TRBD2 | TRBV3-1/TRBV3-2 | TGTGCCAGCGCCGGGACTAGCGGTTGGGAGACCCAGTACTTC | CASAGTSGWETQYF
few | TRBJ2-7 | TRBD2 | TRBV6-7 | TGTGCCAGAGCGGGAGTTGGTTACGAGCAGTACTTC | CARAGVGYEQYF
- | TRBJ1-6 | - | TRBV7-2 | TGTGCCAGCAGCTTAATTGTAGTAGGGGACGCCCCTCGGGATTCACCCCTCCACTTT | CASSLIVVGDAPRDSPLHF
- | TRBJ2-7 | - | TRBV6-2/TRBV6-3 | TGTGCCAGCAGTTACCCCTCGAATCATTACGAGCAGTACTTC | CASSYPSNHYEQYF
- | TRBJ2-3 | TRBD2 | TRBV7-2 | TGTGCCAGCAGCATGGGGACTAGCGGGATACCATCAGATACGCAGTATTTT | CASSMGTSGIPSDTQYF
- | TRBJ1-6 | - | TRBV10-1 | TGCGCCAGCTCAAGGGGAGGTAACCCCTATAATTCACCCCTCCACTTT | CASSRGGNPYNSPLHF
- | TRBJ2-2 | TRBD1 | TRBV14 | TGTGCCAGCAGCCGTACACAGGGGCGGCTAACCGGGGAGCTGTTTTTT | CASSRTQGRLTGELFF
few | TRBJ2-7 | - | TRBV4-3 | TGCGCCAGCAGCCAAGATTCCGAGTTGAAAGAGCAGTACTTC | CASSQDSELKEQYF
- | TRBJ2-5 | - | TRBV4-1 | TGCGCCAGCAGCGGAGGCGAGACCCAGTACTTC | CASSGGETQYF
- | TRBJ2-2 | TRBD1 | TRBV24-1 | TGTGCCACCAGTGATGTGGACAGGCCGGTGGGGGAGCTGTTTTTT | CATSDVDRPVGELFF
- | TRBJ2-7 | TRBD2 | TRBV6-5 | TGTGCCAGCAGTACTCCTAGCGGGAGGGCCTCCGAGCAGTACTTC | CASSTPSGRASEQYF
- | TRBJ1-4 | - | TRBV18 | TGTGCCAGCTCCCAAAACACTGCAACTAATGAAAAACTGTTTTTT | CASSQNTATNEKLFF
- | TRBJ2-1 | TRBD2 | TRBV4-3 | TGCGCCAGCAGCCCCGACGGGACTAGCGGGATCTCCTACAATGAGCAGTTCTTC | CASSPDGTSGISYNEQFF
once | TRBJ1-4 | - | TRBV6-5 | TGTGCCAGCAGTCGACAGACCCTCCCTAATGAAAAACTGTTTTTT | CASSRQTLPNEKLFF
few | TRBJ2-1 | - | TRBV7-9 | TGTGCCAGCAGCTCGGGGACTTTAACCCCCTACAATGAGCAGTTCTTC | CASSSGTLTPYNEQFF
- | TRBJ1-1 | - | TRBV19 | TGTGCCAGCCTCCCGGCGGGCTTCAAGGAAACTGAAGCTTTCTTT | CASLPAGFKETEAFF
- | TRBJ2-3 | - | TRBV11-3 | TGTGCCAGCAGCTTAGGGAGGGATACGCAGTATTTT | CASSLGRDTQYF
- | TRBJ1-3 | - | TRBV10-3 | TGTGCCATCAGAGAGGAGGGGTACGGAAACACCATATATTTT | CAIREEGYGNTIYF
few | TRBJ2-7 | - | TRBV7-8 | TGTGCCAGCAGCCCTCAAAGTTCCTACGAGCAGTACTTC | CASSPQSSYEQYF
once | TRBJ2-5 | - | TRBV24-1 | TGTGCCACCAGTGATTTCGAGAACTCCCCGGTTCAAGAGACCCAGTACTTC | CATSDFENSPVQETQYF
- | TRBJ1-4 | TRBD1 | TRBV7-2 | TGTGCCAGCAGCCCCGGGACAGGGTTGAGTGAAAAACTGTTTTTT | CASSPGTGLSEKLFF
- | TRBJ2-1 | - | TRBV7-9 | TGTGCCAGCAGCCCCGCGGGGTTTGAGCAGTTCTTC | CASSPAGFEQFF
- | TRBJ1-5 | TRBD1 | TRBV19 | TGTGCCAGTAAGATATATTCAGGCGGACAGGGGAATCAGCCCCAGCATTTT | CASKIYSGGQGNQPQHF
- | TRBJ2-2 | - | TRBV20-1 | TGCAGTGCTAGCTTCGGCGGGGAGCTGTTTTTT | CSASFGGELFF
- | TRBJ2-7 | - | TRBV11-2 | TGTGCCAGCAGCCACGGGGAGCATCGCTCCTACGAGCAGTACTTC | CASSHGEHRSYEQYF
- | TRBJ2-7 | - | TRBV10-3 | TGTGCCATCAGTGAATCTGGGGGAACCTACGAGCAGTACTTC | CAISESGGTYEQYF
few | TRBJ2-1 | - | TRBV6-2/TRBV6-3 | TGTGCCAGCAGTTCCGAGGGACGGCTCTACAATGAGCAGTTCTTC | CASSSEGRLYNEQFF
few | TRBJ2-3 | - | TRBV2 | TGTGCCAGCAGAGATGACACAGATACGCAGTATTTT | CASRDDTDTQYF
- | TRBJ2-7 | TRBD1 | TRBV28 | TGTGCCAGCAGGGGGGGACAGGGGGCTGAGCAGTACTTC | CASRGGQGAEQYF
- | TRBJ2-2 | - | TRBV9 | TGTGCCAGCAGCCTCCGGCAGGGTCGGAACACCGGGGAGCTGTTTTTT | CASSLRQGRNTGELFF
- | TRBJ1-1 | - | TRBV19 | TGTGCCAGTTCGCCGGGACAAAAGAACACTGAAGCTTTCTTT | CASSPGQKNTEAFF
- | TRBJ2-5 | TRBD2 | TRBV19 | TGTGCCAGTAGTATAGTTCTAGCGGGAGTACGAGAGACCCAGTACTTC | CASSIVLAGVRETQYF
- | TRBJ2-5 | - | TRBV28 | TGTGCCAGCAGTTGGACGTCGGGGGTGGAGACCCAGTACTTC | CASSWTSGVETQYF
- | TRBJ1-2 | - | TRBV7-9 | TGTGCCAGCAGCTTAGAGGGTCTTGGCTACACCTTC | CASSLEGLGYTF
- | TRBJ2-7 | - | TRBV6-5 | TGTGCCAGTCGGACAGTACTCTCCTACGAGCAGTACTTC | CASRTVLSYEQYF